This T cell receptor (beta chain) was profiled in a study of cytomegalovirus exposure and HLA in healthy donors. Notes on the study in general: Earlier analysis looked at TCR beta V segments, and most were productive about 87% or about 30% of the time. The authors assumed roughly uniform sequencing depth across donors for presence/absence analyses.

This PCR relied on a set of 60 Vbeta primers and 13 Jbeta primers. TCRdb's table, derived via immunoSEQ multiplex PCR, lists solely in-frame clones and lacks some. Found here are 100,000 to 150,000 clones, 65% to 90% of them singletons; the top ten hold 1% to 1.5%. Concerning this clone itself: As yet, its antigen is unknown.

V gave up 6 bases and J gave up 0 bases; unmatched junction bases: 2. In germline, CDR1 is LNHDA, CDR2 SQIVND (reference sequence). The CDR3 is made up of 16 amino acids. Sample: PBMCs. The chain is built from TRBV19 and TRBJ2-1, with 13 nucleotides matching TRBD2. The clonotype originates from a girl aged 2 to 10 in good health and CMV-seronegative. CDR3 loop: CASSGLAGVSYNEQFF. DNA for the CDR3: TGTGCCAGTAGCGGACTAGCGGGAGTCTCCTACAATGAGCAGTTCTTC.